This T cell receptor beta chain was identified during a study of cytomegalovirus exposure and HLA in healthy donors. Study-level points and caveats: Diagnosis of cytomegalovirus status made by the classifier reportedly showed high specificity and sensitivity. Altogether, some 170 TCR beta chains were recorded as cytomegalovirus-associated.

Profiling relied on immunoSEQ multiplex PCR, and the TCRdb table lists in-frame clones only, not all of them. The sample holds about 140,000 clones; about nine tenths are singletons and the top ten take nearly 3%. V was trimmed by 6 bases and J by 5 bases, leaving 19 bases between them. Germline CDR1 SEHNR, CDR2 FQNEAQ (reference sequence). CDR3 length equals 15 residues. Notes on this clone: What it binds is not known.

The receptor's source is a man aged 18 to 30 in good health and CMV-seronegative. V is TRBV7-9 and J is TRBJ2-5; a possible D gene is TRBD2 (6 bases). Sequencing used PBMCs. This chain's CDR3 is CASSVVGAGRETQYF. CDR3 nucleotide sequence: TGTGCCAGCAGTGTGGTCGGGGCGGGACGGGAGACCCAGTACTTC. The variable domain in full, with the rest retrieved from reference TRBV7-9 and TRBJ2-5, is DTGVSQNPRHKITKRGQNVTFRCDPISEHNRLYWYRQTLGQGPEFLTYFQNEAQLEKSRLLSDRFSAERPKGSFSTLEIQRTEQGDSAMYLCASSVVGAGRETQYFGPGTRLLVL.